This T cell receptor beta chain was profiled in a study of blood T cell repertoires in COVID-19. V was cut by 4 bases and J by 10 bases, with 14 bases left in between. The CDR3 covers 12 residues. Germline CDR1 and CDR2: SQVTM and ANQGSEA. Here immunoSEQ multiplex PCR was the method, and the copy in TCRdb shows in-frame clones only, minus some. Found here are about 370,000 clones, 70% to 90% of them singletons; the top ten hold less than 3.5%. The specimen sequenced was peripheral blood. This clonotype was sampled from a young woman with COVID-19, enrolled during active disease. The chain is built from TRBV29-1 and TRBJ2-1; a weak D match, TRBD1 (6 bases). CDR3 in DNA: TGCAGCGTTGCCGGAGCAGGGGTCGAGCAGTTCTTC. It is translated as CSVAGAGVEQFF.